This entry lists 13 T cell receptor beta chains sequenced from one sample in a study of human T cells and chemical hapten exposure. TCRdb passed the RACE reads through MiXCR, listing each CDR3 protein once. Seen here are roughly 30,000 distinct CDR3 sequences, 7.4% observed once, and the top ten hold less than 10%. This sample's time point: healthy volunteer bleed at 2 weeks. From whole blood left unfractionated, total RNA was extracted. Input material: whole blood. The receptor source for this set is a human donor in good health. Some clones in this sample may be carry-over from other donors' samples.

This clonotype was recorded many times. The rearrangement uses TRBV6-6 and TRBJ1-1, with D perhaps matching TRBD1 (6 bases). The CDR3 sequence is 14 residues long. Looked up from germline, CDR1 is MNHNY and CDR2 is SVGAGI (reference sequence). Trimming left V 6 bases short and J 1 base short, with 12 bases between. Here the CDR3 DNA reads TGTGCCAGCAGGCTCCAACAGGGGAACACTGAAGCTTTCTTT. Its protein is CASRLQQGNTEAFF.

This clonotype has ten or more counts. The rearrangement links TRBV11-2 to TRBJ2-3, with a tentative D call TRBD2 (7 bases). Trimming removed 4 bases at V and 2 bases at J, with 16 bases between. The germline CDR1 and CDR2 sequences are SGHAT and FQNNGV. CDR3 length equals 16 residues. The CDR3 DNA follows: TGTGCCAGCAGCTCCGCGTGGGGGGGGGCCACAGATACGCAGTATTTT. Translated: CASSSAWGGATDTQYF.

This clonotype was observed at least ten times. V gene TRBV5-4 combines with J gene TRBJ2-7; 10 positions match TRBD2. V dropped 0 bases and J dropped 2; count of bases not matched to a gene: 2. This CDR3 contains 15 residues. Germline CDR1 SGHNT, CDR2 YYREEE (reference sequence). The CDR3 DNA is TGTGCCAGCAGCTTGGCTCTAGCGGGAGCCTACGAGCAGTACTTC. Residues: CASSLALAGAYEQYF.

A note on this clonotype: Sequence at one end of the junction differs from germline and may be a read error. The V and J genes are TRBV2 and TRBJ2-7; D remains unclear. This CDR3 is built from 12 residues. CDR1 and CDR2 from the germline V gene are SNHLY and FYNNEI. CDR3 sequence: CASSESPFGENF. CDR3 nucleotides: TGTGCCAGCAGTGAATCGCCCTTCGGAGAGAACTTC. Using reference TRBV2 and TRBJ2-7 for the parts outside the CDR3, the full variable domain is EPEVTQTPSHQVTQMGQEVILRCVPISNHLYFYWYRQILGQKVEFLVSFYNNEISEKSEIFDDQFSVERPDGSNFTLKIRSTKLEDSAMYFCASSESPFGENFGPGTRLTVT.

This clonotype was seen a handful of times. V and J are TRBV20-1 and TRBJ1-3; D may be TRBD1 (6 bases). CDR1 is DFQATT, CDR2 SNEGSKA, per germline (reference sequence). There are 15 residues in the CDR3. Trimming cost V 3 bases and J 2 bases, with 14 bases left between them. CDR3 DNA: TGCAGTGCTAGGCCCCTAGAGGGGGCTGGAAACACCATATATTTT. It codes for CSARPLEGAGNTIYF.

This clonotype was recorded many times. The chain uses TRBV29-1 and TRBJ1-1; tentatively, D is TRBD1 (5 bases). V was trimmed by 3 bases and J by 0 bases, leaving 8 bases between them. Germline values: CDR1 SQVTM, CDR2 ANQGSEA. CDR3 length equals 13 residues. CDR3 sequence: CSVDWGVNTEAFF. The DNA for the CDR3 is TGCAGCGTTGATTGGGGGGTGAACACTGAAGCTTTCTTT.

The chain links TRBV5-4 to TRBJ2-2; the match to TRBD1 covers 8 bases. The germline gives CDR1 SGHNT, CDR2 YYREEE (reference sequence). This CDR3 spans 18 amino acids. The junction had 15 bases not matched to a gene; V was cut back by 3 bases and J by 5 bases. The CDR3 loop is CASSSYLITGDRTGELFF. CDR3 nucleotide sequence: TGTGCCAGCAGCTCGTACCTCATTACAGGGGACAGGACCGGGGAGCTGTTTTTT.

This clonotype has a handful of counts. This chain joins TRBV28 and TRBJ2-3; TRBD1 agrees at 12 bases. Losses at the gene ends were 8 bases for V and 7 bases for J; bases not matched to a gene: 10. CDR3 length: 15 residues. Germline CDR1 and CDR2: MDHEN and SYDVKM. The CDR3 coding sequence is TGTGCCAGCCTTTCGGGACAGGGGGCCCCAAATACGCAGTATTTT. Translation: CASLSGQGAPNTQYF.

The table lists this clonotype with a few counts. V usage is TRBV7-2 and J usage is TRBJ1-1, with TRBD1 as a possible D gene (6 bases). V was clipped by 1 base and J by 4 bases, with 16 bases between them. CDR1 is SGHTA and CDR2 is FQGNSA in the germline V gene. The CDR3 is 16 amino acids. Here the CDR3 DNA reads TGTGCCAGCAGCTTAGATCAGGGGCATTGGGTCACTGAAGCTTTCTTT. As protein: CASSLDQGHWVTEAFF.

The chain recombines TRBV12-3 or TRBV12-4 with TRBJ1-5; weak D call: TRBD1 (5 bases). The length of the CDR3 is 13 residues. Trimming took 8 bases from V and 5 from J, leaving 13 bases between them. CDR3 DNA sequence: TGTGCCAGCCGCCTGGGGGGGGATCAGCCCCAGCATTTT. Translated, it gives CASRLGGDQPQHF.

This chain links TRBV20-1 with TRBJ1-2; no firm D call. The length of the CDR3 is 11 residues. Germline V lookup: CDR1 DFQATT, CDR2 SNEGSKA (reference sequence). The germline V and J ends were trimmed by 5 bases and 5 bases, with 9 bases remaining between them. The CDR3 nucleotides are TGCAGTGCTTGGGCGGAATATGGCTACACCTTC. Translated: CSAWAEYGYTF.

The sample holds many counts of this clonotype. The chain recombines TRBV3-1 with TRBJ2-5; 11 bases line up with TRBD2. CDR3 length: 15 residues. V was pared by 4 bases and J by 3 bases, with 4 bases of the junction left unmatched. The germline V gene has CDR1 LGHDT and CDR2 YNNKEL (reference sequence). The CDR3 region is CASSPLTSGKETQYF. The CDR3 nucleotides are TGTGCCAGCAGCCCCCTGACTAGCGGGAAAGAGACCCAGTACTTC.

This clonotype was detected a few times. V usage is TRBV20-1 and J usage is TRBJ2-1; TRBD1 matches 7 bases. Germline V lookup: CDR1 DFQATT, CDR2 SNEGSKA (reference sequence). The CDR3 has 15 amino acids. Unmatched junction bases numbered 12, after V lost 0 bases and J lost 10 bases. CDR3 in amino acids: CSARDLRQGQREQFF. CDR3 sequence (DNA): TGCAGTGCTAGAGATCTTAGACAGGGCCAACGCGAGCAGTTCTTC.